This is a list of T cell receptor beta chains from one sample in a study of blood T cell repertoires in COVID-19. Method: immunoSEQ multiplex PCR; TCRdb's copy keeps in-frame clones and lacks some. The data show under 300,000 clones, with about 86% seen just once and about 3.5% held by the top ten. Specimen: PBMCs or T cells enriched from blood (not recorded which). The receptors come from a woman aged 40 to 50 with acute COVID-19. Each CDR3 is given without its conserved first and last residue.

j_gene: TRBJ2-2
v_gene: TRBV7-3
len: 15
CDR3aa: ASSKSGTSGRAGELF

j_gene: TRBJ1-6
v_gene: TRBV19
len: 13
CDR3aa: ASTQQDRGFSPLH

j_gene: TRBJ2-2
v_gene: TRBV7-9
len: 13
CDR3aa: ASSIAGGRTGELF

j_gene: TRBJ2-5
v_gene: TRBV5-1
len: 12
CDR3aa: ASREGLGLETQY

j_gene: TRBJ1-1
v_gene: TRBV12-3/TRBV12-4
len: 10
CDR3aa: ASSPGPRGAF

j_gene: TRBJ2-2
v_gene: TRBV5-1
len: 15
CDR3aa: ASSLFLAGVDTGELF

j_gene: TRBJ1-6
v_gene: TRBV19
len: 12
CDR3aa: ASSIPNYNSPLH

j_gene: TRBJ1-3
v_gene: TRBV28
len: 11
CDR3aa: ASITGAGNTIY

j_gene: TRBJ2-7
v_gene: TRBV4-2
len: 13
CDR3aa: ASSQDVAGVSEQY

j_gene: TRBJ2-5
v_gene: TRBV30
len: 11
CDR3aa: AWSSIPQETQY

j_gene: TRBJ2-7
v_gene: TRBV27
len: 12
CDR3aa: ASSFGRDSYEQY

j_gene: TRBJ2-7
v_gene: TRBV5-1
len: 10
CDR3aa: ASSQGAYEQY

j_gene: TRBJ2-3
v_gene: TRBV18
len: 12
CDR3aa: ASSPSGGTDTQY

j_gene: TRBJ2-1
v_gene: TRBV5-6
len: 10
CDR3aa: ASSLETSSQF

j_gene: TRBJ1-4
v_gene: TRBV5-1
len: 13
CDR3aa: ASSLASTGNEKLF

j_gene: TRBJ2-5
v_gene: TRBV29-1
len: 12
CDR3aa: SVGLAEFRETQY

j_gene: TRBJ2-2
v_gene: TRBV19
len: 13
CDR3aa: ASSIERELTGELF

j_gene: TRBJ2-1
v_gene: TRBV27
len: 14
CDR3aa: ASSLVGTGLYNEQF

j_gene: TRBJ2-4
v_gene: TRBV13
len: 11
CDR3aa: ASSFSRGNIQY

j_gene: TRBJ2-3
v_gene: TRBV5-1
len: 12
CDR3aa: ASSPASGIDTQY

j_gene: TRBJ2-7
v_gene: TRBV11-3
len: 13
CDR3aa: ASSEQTGQFTEQY

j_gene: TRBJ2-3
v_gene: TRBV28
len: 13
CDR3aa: ASIRGGETTDTQY

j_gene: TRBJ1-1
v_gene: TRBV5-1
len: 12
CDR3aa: ASSLVYGDTEAF

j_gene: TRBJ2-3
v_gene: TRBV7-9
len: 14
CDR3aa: ASSRGTSGSTDTQY

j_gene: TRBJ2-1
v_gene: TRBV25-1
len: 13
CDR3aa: ASSGGGSSYNEQF

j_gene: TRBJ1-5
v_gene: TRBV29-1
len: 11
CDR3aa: SVREGGGQPQH

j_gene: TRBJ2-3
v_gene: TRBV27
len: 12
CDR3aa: ATRGQGAGDTQY

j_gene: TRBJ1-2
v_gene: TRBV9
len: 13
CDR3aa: ASSPQVLMVYGYT

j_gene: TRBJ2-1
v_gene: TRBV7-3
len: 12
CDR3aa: ASSPGSDYNEQF

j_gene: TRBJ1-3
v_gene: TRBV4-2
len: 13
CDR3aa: ASSQEVQGLNTIY

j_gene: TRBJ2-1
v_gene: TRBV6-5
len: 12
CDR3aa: ASSYSIAPNEQF

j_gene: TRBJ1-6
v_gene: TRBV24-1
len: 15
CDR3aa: ATSDLTNSSYNSPLH

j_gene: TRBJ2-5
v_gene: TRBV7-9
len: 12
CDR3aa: ASSPGTGAETQY

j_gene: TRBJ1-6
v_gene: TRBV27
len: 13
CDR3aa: ASSNSPDYNSPLH

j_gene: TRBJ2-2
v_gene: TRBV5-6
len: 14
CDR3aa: ASSSGQGVVTGELF

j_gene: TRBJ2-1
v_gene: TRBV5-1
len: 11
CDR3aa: ASSLAVNNEQF

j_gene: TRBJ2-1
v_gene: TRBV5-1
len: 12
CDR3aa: ASSLGQGIDEQF

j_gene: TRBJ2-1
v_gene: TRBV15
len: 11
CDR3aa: ATSTNPGNEQF

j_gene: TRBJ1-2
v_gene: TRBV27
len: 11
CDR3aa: ASKQGVEYGYT

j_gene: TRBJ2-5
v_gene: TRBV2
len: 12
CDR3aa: ASRRLAGEETQY

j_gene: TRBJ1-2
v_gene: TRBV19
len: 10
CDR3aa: ASSIVQGGYT

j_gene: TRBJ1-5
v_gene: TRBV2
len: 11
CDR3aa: ASRASANQPQH

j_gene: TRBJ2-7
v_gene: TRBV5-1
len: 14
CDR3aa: ASSFSGRHDLHEQY

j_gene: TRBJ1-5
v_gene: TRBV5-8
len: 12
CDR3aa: ASSRDGDNQPQH

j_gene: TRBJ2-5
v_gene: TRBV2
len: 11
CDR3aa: ASSSGSVETQY